Detailed here is one T cell receptor beta chain. The data were obtained in a study of blood T cell repertoires in COVID-19. Study-wide background: Researchers got acute and convalescent COVID-19 samples from the United States, Italy and Spain. T cells, B-cell-depleted T cells, or PBMCs supplied cDNA or gDNA.

The germline V gene has CDR1 KGHSH and CDR2 LQKENI. J was trimmed by 2 bases and V by 4 bases; bases with no gene match: 7. The CDR3 sequence is 15 residues long. Source study methods: The assay estimated nucleated cells by amplifying reference gene primers. Repertoires were generated with immunoSEQ multiplex PCR, while TCRdb's copy carries only in-frame clones and drops some. The V and J calls and clone size are taken from that table; D and trimming were inferred from the DNA. The table records around 200,000 clones, around 84% of them present only once. V usage is TRBV18 and J usage is TRBJ2-5, with 7 bases fitting TRBD2. This TCR came from a woman older than 75 with acute or convalescent COVID-19. The sequencing sample was made of peripheral blood. CDR3 protein: CASSQILASQETQYF. CDR3 coding DNA: TGTGCCAGCTCACAAATACTAGCGTCTCAAGAGACCCAGTACTTC.